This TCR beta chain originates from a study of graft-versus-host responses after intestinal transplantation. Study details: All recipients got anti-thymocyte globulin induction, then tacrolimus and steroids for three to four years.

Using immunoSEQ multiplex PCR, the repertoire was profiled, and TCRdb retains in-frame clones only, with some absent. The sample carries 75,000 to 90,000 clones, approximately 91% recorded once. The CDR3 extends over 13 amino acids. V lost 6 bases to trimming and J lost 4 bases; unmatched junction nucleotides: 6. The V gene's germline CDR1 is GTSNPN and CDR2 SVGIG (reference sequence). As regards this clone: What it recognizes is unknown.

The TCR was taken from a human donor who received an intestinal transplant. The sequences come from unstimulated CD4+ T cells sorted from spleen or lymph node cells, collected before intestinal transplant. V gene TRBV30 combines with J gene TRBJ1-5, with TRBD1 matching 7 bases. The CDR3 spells CACSTGLNQPQHF. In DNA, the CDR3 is TGTGCCTGCTCGACAGGGTTGAATCAGCCCCAGCATTTT. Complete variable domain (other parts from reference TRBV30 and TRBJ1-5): SQTIHQWPATLVQPVGSPLSLECTVEGTSNPNLYWYRQAAGRGLQLLFYSVGIGQISSEVPQNLSASRPQDRQFILSSKKLLLSDSGFYLCACSTGLNQPQHFGDGTRLSIL.